Below, one T cell receptor beta chain is given with its context. The target antigen is unknown. The sample originates from a study of cytomegalovirus exposure and HLA in healthy donors. Study-wide background: Earlier results showed roughly 120 million unique TCR beta sequences derived from 150 million to 200 million T cells. Genetic ancestry analysis placed more than 80% of the 398 donors that were genotyped in the Caucasian-associated cluster. Study-wide points: The study listed some 160 cytomegalovirus-associated TCR beta chains. It was reported in a later analysis that an Asian-associated ancestry cluster showed fewer N-insertions than the 666-donor mean.

CDR3 length equals 17 residues. J was trimmed by 2 bases and V by 4 bases; bases with no gene match: 7. CDR1 and CDR2 from the germline V gene are SGDLS and YYNGEE. PCR involved 60 Vbeta and 13 Jbeta primers. Method: immunoSEQ multiplex PCR; TCRdb's copy keeps in-frame clones and lacks some. The sample records about 150,000 clones, roughly 80% being singletons. This chain uses TRBV9 with TRBJ2-4; 12 bases are shared with TRBD1. Sequencing was done on a sample of PBMCs. The source of this sequence is a man aged 25-45 years in good health and CMV-seronegative. CDR3 region: CASSQEGTGGSKNIQYF. For the CDR3, the DNA is TGTGCCAGCAGCCAGGAGGGGACAGGGGGCTCCAAAAACATTCAGTACTTC.